The rows below give T cell receptor beta chains drawn from one sample of a study of T cell changes during pregnancy in multiple sclerosis. TCRdb's table, derived via immunoSEQ multiplex PCR, lists solely in-frame clones and lacks some. Among 30,000 to 40,000 clones, 85% to 90% were seen once, and the ten largest hold over 0.45%. The sequencing here drew on CD4+ T cells from peripheral blood mononuclear cells, taken in the second trimester of pregnancy. All receptors derive from a female donor with multiple sclerosis, enrolled in a pregnancy study. Each CDR3 is given with its conserved first and last residue. The D gene is left open where the match is weak. Clone size, where shown, is once, few, many, or a class for clones that have expanded.

D gene	V gene	J gene	clone size	CDR3 protein	CDR3 DNA
.	TRBV2	TRBJ1-5	.	CASSQHRNSNQPQHF	TGTGCCAGCAGTCAACACAGGAATAGCAATCAGCCCCAGCATTTT
TRBD2	TRBV14	TRBJ2-7	.	CASSLTGGRLRGYEQYF	TGTGCCAGCAGCCTCACAGGCGGGAGGTTGAGGGGTTACGAGCAGTACTTC
.	TRBV21-1	TRBJ2-7	.	CASFRTTCHEQYF	TGTGCCAGCTTTAGGACAACCTGCCACGAGCAGTACTTC
.	TRBV7-2	TRBJ2-1	.	CASSLAKAGGKFF	TGTGCCAGCAGCTTAGCGAAGGCAGGGGGGAAGTTCTTC
TRBD2	TRBV12-5	TRBJ2-7	.	CASGLSGRRPQQYF	TGTGCTAGTGGTTTGAGCGGGAGGAGGCCCCAGCAGTACTTC
.	TRBV29-1	TRBJ1-2	.	CSVELVSPYGYTF	TGCAGCGTTGAGCTCGTCAGTCCCTATGGCTACACCTTC
.	TRBV15	TRBJ2-3	.	CATSSRGSTDTQYF	TGTGCCACCAGCAGCAGGGGAAGCACAGATACGCAGTATTTT
TRBD2	TRBV30	TRBJ2-1	.	CAWTVRGGNEQFF	TGTGCCTGGACTGTAAGGGGAGGGAATGAGCAGTTCTTC
.	TRBV27	TRBJ1-2	.	CASSGYSGLYGYTF	TGTGCCAGCAGTGGGTACAGCGGACTCTATGGCTACACCTTC
TRBD1	TRBV4-1	TRBJ2-1	.	CASSQVGTGERGQFF	TGCGCCAGCAGCCAAGTGGGGACAGGGGAACGGGGGCAGTTCTTC
.	TRBV30	TRBJ1-1	.	CAWSGAREAFF	TGTGCCTGGAGTGGGGCGCGAGAAGCTTTCTTT
.	TRBV11-2	TRBJ2-3	.	CASSTGSFGTDTQYF	TGTGCCAGCAGCACAGGGTCTTTCGGCACAGATACGCAGTATTTT
.	TRBV19	TRBJ2-7	.	CASSIRGPNGEQYF	TGTGCCAGTAGTATTAGGGGTCCCAACGGGGAGCAGTACTTC
TRBD2	TRBV4-3	TRBJ2-1	.	CASSQGPGLADHNEQFF	TGCGCCAGCAGCCAGGGACCGGGACTAGCGGATCACAATGAGCAGTTCTTC
.	TRBV27	TRBJ1-5	.	CASSSAGGNQPQHF	TGTGCCAGCAGTTCGGCAGGGGGCAATCAGCCCCAGCATTTT
TRBD2	TRBV4-3	TRBJ2-7	.	CASSSGRSSYEQYF	TGCGCCAGCTCTAGCGGGAGGAGCTCCTACGAGCAGTACTTC
.	TRBV14	TRBJ1-5	.	CASSQDGAGWRNSNQPQHF	TGTGCCAGCAGCCAAGATGGCGCAGGGTGGAGAAATAGCAATCAGCCCCAGCATTTT
.	TRBV6-5	TRBJ1-1	few	CASSSLVNTEAFF	TGTGCCAGCAGTTCCTTAGTGAACACTGAAGCTTTCTTT
.	TRBV6-1	TRBJ1-5	few	CASTRERGQPQHF	TGTGCCAGCACCCGGGAGAGGGGTCAGCCCCAGCATTTT
.	TRBV2	TRBJ2-4	.	CASIGGGGKNIQYF	TGTGCCAGCATTGGAGGGGGCGGCAAAAACATTCAGTACTTC
.	TRBV11-2	TRBJ1-1	.	CASSLDGGDTEAFF	TGTGCCAGCAGCTTAGATGGGGGGGACACTGAAGCTTTCTTT
TRBD1	TRBV7-2	TRBJ2-2	.	CASSWRGQGAGELFF	TGTGCCAGCAGCTGGAGAGGGCAGGGGGCCGGGGAGCTGTTTTTT
TRBD1	TRBV5-3	TRBJ1-1	.	CARSFKVGQGRAFF	TGTGCCAGAAGCTTTAAAGTGGGACAGGGACGAGCTTTCTTT
TRBD2	TRBV5-4	TRBJ2-1	.	CASSLAQLAGGFNEQFF	TGTGCCAGCAGCTTGGCCCAGCTAGCGGGAGGTTTTAATGAGCAGTTCTTC
TRBD1	TRBV5-1	TRBJ1-3	.	CASSLGGQGASSGNTIYF	TGCGCCAGCAGCTTGGGCGGACAGGGGGCGAGCTCTGGAAACACCATATATTTT
TRBD2	TRBV18	TRBJ2-1	.	CASSLQREGAYNEQFF	TGTGCCAGCTCACTACAGCGGGAGGGAGCCTACAATGAGCAGTTCTTC
TRBD1	TRBV11-3	TRBJ2-7	.	CASSFHGQGDEQYF	TGTGCCAGCAGCTTTCACGGACAGGGTGACGAGCAGTACTTC
.	TRBV7-2	TRBJ1-2	.	CASRPGLRGGGSYGYTF	TGTGCCAGCAGGCCCGGGTTACGGGGGGGAGGGTCCTATGGCTACACCTTC
.	TRBV11-3	TRBJ2-7	.	CASSLGGATGGTSYEQYF	TGTGCCAGCAGCTTAGGAGGCGCTACTGGCGGGACTTCCTACGAGCAGTACTTC
TRBD2	TRBV27	TRBJ2-7	.	CASRSTSGSYEQYF	TGTGCCAGCCGCAGCACTAGCGGCTCCTACGAGCAGTACTTC
TRBD2	TRBV7-9	TRBJ2-5	.	CASSPGTSLKETQYF	TGTGCCAGCAGCCCAGGGACTAGTCTAAAAGAGACCCAGTACTTC
TRBD1	TRBV13	TRBJ1-1	.	CASSPSGTGSAFF	TGTGCCAGCAGCCCATCCGGGACAGGGAGCGCTTTCTTT
.	TRBV5-8	TRBJ2-7	.	CASSLTAYEQYF	TGTGCCAGCAGCTTGACAGCCTACGAGCAGTACTTC
TRBD1	TRBV6-6	TRBJ1-1	.	CASSRTGGVEQKAFF	TGTGCCAGCAGCAGGACAGGGGGCGTCGAACAAAAAGCTTTCTTT
TRBD1	TRBV9	TRBJ1-4	few	CASSLTGTVNEKLFF	TGTGCCAGCAGCCTAACCGGGACAGTAAATGAAAAACTGTTTTTT
TRBD1	TRBV28	TRBJ2-4	.	CASGTGGYIQYF	TGTGCCAGCGGAACAGGGGGGTACATTCAGTACTTC
.	TRBV30	TRBJ1-1	.	CAWSLRTEAFF	TGTGCCTGGAGTCTACGGACAGAAGCTTTCTTT
.	TRBV28	TRBJ1-2	.	CASSFSGSGYTF	TGTGCCAGCAGTTTTTCAGGGTCCGGCTACACCTTC
.	TRBV23-1	TRBJ1-6	.	CASSNGQLYNSPLHF	TGCGCCAGCAGCAACGGACAACTCTATAATTCACCCCTCCACTTT
.	TRBV5-1	TRBJ1-3	.	CASSFGSSGNTIYF	TGCGCCAGCAGCTTTGGGAGCTCTGGAAACACCATATATTTT
TRBD1	TRBV18	TRBJ2-7	.	CASSPRTGAKNEQYF	TGTGCCAGCTCACCACGAACAGGGGCGAAGAACGAGCAGTACTTC
TRBD1	TRBV7-9	TRBJ2-7	.	CASSPDRSYEQYF	TGTGCCAGCAGCCCGGACAGGTCCTACGAGCAGTACTTC
TRBD2	TRBV7-3	TRBJ2-2	medium-sized	CASSLTSGVNTGELFF	TGTGCCAGCAGCCTAACTAGCGGGGTTAACACCGGGGAGCTGTTTTTT
.	TRBV29-1	TRBJ2-1	.	CSVDQGKSGEQFF	TGCAGCGTTGACCAGGGGAAGTCGGGTGAGCAGTTCTTC
TRBD2	TRBV7-9	TRBJ2-1	.	CASSKGLAGNYNEQFF	TGTGCCAGCAGCAAAGGACTAGCGGGAAACTACAATGAGCAGTTCTTC
TRBD2	TRBV2	TRBJ2-1	few	CASSVRTSVYNEQFF	TGTGCCAGCAGTGTGAGGACTAGCGTGTACAATGAGCAGTTCTTC